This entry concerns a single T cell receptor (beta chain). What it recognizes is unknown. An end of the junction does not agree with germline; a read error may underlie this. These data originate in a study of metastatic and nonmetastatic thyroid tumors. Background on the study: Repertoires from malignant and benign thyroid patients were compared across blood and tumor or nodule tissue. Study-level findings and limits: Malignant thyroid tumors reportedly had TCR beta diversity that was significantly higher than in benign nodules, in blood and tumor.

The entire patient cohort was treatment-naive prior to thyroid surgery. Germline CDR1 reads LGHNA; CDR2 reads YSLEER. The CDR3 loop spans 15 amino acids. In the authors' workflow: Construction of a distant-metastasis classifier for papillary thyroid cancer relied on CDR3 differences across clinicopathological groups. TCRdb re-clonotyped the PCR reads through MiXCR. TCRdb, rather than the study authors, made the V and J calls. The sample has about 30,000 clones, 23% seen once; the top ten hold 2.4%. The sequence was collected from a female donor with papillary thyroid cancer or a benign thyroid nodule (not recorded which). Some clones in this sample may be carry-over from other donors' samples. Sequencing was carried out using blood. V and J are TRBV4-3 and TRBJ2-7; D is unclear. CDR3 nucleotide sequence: TGCGCCATCAGCCAAGGTCGGTACATCTCCTACGAGCAGAACTTC. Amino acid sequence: CAISQGRYISYEQNF.